This entry lists 23 T cell receptor beta chains sequenced from one sample in a study of T cell repertoires in cytomegalovirus infection. Their specific antigens are unknown. Using its own MiXCR run on the reads, TCRdb lists one record per CDR3 protein. The sample holds some 920,000 distinct CDR3 sequences; about a third are singletons and the top ten take roughly 13%. The sequencing used cultured CD8+ T cells from PBMCs, collected from culture after CMV antigen stimulation. Receptors were obtained from a human donor in good health (CMV status not recorded). Some clones in this sample may be carry-over from other donors' samples.

V and J are TRBV25-1 and TRBJ1-1; 7 nucleotides agree with TRBD1. The CDR3 contains 15 residues. Looked up from germline, CDR1 is MGHDK and CDR2 is SYGVNS. After removal of 7 bases from V and 3 bases from J, the junction contained 11 bases not matched to a gene. The CDR3 protein is CASTPRGLSDTEAFF. For the CDR3, the DNA is TGTGCCAGCACCCCAAGGGGGCTATCCGACACTGAAGCTTTCTTT.

This sequence joins TRBV15 and TRBJ2-5, with D possibly called TRBD1 or TRBD2 (5 bases each). The V end was cut by 0 bases, the J end by 9 bases, with 14 bases between. This CDR3 contains 14 residues. The germline CDR1 and CDR2 sequences are LNHNV and YYDKDF (reference sequence). The CDR3 DNA sequence: TGTGCCACCAGCAGAGAAAGAAAGGGACCCTCCCAGTACTTC. Protein sequence: CATSRERKGPSQYF.

This clonotype was detected ten times or more. The chain recombines TRBV7-8 with TRBJ2-1; D unclear. The CDR3 is 15 amino acids. CDR1 is SGHVS and CDR2 is FQNEAQ in the germline V gene. V dropped 5 bases and J dropped 0 bases, with 11 bases sitting between them. The DNA for the CDR3 is TGTGCCAGCAGCCAAGCGCATGGCTCCTACAATGAGCAGTTCTTC. This codes for CASSQAHGSYNEQFF.

In this sample, this clonotype turned up a few times. The chain has TRBV28 and TRBJ2-2, with 8 bases identical to TRBD1. Germline V gene sequence: CDR1 MDHEN, CDR2 SYDVKM. Trimming removed 5 bases from V and 2 bases from J; junction bases left unmatched: 10. The CDR3 is 17 amino acids. The CDR3 coding sequence is TGTGCCAGCAGTAATCCCCGGACAGGGATTAACACCGGGGAGCTGTTTTTT. Protein product: CASSNPRTGINTGELFF.

The chain uses TRBV25-1 and TRBJ2-1; D not resolved. CDR1 and CDR2 from the germline V gene are MGHDK and SYGVNS. Between the trimmed V and J ends, which lost 1 base and 6 bases, there was a span of 10 bases. The CDR3 has 14 residues. The CDR3 loop reads CASSELYSINEQFF. The CDR3 nucleotides are TGTGCCAGCAGTGAATTGTACTCGATCAATGAGCAGTTCTTC.

V and J are TRBV27 and TRBJ1-4; D call uncertain. V lost 5 bases, J lost 3 bases, and 13 bases lay in between. CDR3 length: 15 residues. Germline-derived CDR1 and CDR2 are MNHEY and SMNVEV (reference sequence). CDR3 coding DNA: TGTGCCAGCAGTCGCGACCCTAGGTCTAATGAAAAACTGTTTTTT. This translates into CASSRDPRSNEKLFF.

The rearrangement links TRBV6-2 or TRBV6-3 to TRBJ2-1; 9 bases are shared with TRBD2. Germline V lookup: CDR1 MNHEY, CDR2 SVGEGT. The CDR3 totals 15 residues. V gave up 6 bases and J gave up 7 bases; unmatched junction bases: 10. The CDR3 reads CASSPQAGGLNEQFF. CDR3 coding DNA: TGTGCCAGCAGCCCCCAGGCGGGGGGGCTAAATGAGCAGTTCTTC.

The genes are TRBV7-8 and TRBJ1-5, with a tentative D call TRBD1 (5 bases). The V gene's germline CDR1 is SGHVS and CDR2 FQNEAQ. Trimming removed 5 bases at V and 1 base at J, with 12 bases between. The length of the CDR3 is 15 residues. The CDR3 here is CASSPRDQSNQPQHF. The CDR3 DNA is TGTGCCAGCAGCCCCCGGGACCAGAGCAATCAGCCCCAGCATTTT.

Worth noting for this clonotype: One end of the junction does not line up with germline, which may come from a read error. V usage is TRBV7-3 and J usage is TRBJ2-1, with 11 bases matching TRBD2. Looked up from germline, CDR1 is SGHTA and CDR2 is FQGTGA. The CDR3 loop spans 15 amino acids. The CDR3 sequence is CAGSPLAGGSNEQFF. In DNA, the CDR3 is TGTGCCGGCAGCCCGCTAGCGGGGGGCTCCAATGAGCAGTTCTTC.

This clonotype was observed a few times. V is TRBV7-9 and J is TRBJ2-1, with 8 bases lining up with TRBD2. The length of the CDR3 is 14 residues. In germline, CDR1 is SEHNR, CDR2 FQNEAQ (reference sequence). V was clipped by 5 bases and J by 5 bases; unmatched bases: 5. The CDR3 protein is CASSPPGGNNEQFF. CDR3 sequence (DNA): TGTGCCAGCAGCCCCCCGGGGGGGAACAATGAGCAGTTCTTC.

This clonotype was seen more than once but under ten times. J is TRBJ1-5 and V is TRBV4-1; D gene unclear. V was cut by 6 bases and J by 5 bases, with 11 bases left in between. In germline, CDR1 is MGHRA, CDR2 YSYEKL. CDR3 length equals 13 residues. This CDR3 is CASSHPLDQPQHF. Here the CDR3 DNA reads TGCGCCAGCAGTCATCCCCTGGATCAGCCCCAGCATTTT.

V is TRBV9 and J is TRBJ1-2; possibly TRBD1 for D (6 bases). V lost 4 bases, J lost 7 bases, and 20 bases lay in between. CDR1 is SGDLS, CDR2 YYNGEE, per germline. The CDR3 has 15 amino acids. The CDR3 nucleotides read TGTGCCAGCAGCTCAAGACAGGAATCAGGAGCTGGCTACACCTTC. Translation: CASSSRQESGAGYTF.

The genes are TRBV27 and TRBJ1-3; no clear D gene. The CDR3 is made up of 15 amino acids. Trimming left V 5 bases short and J 3 bases short, with 14 bases between. Germline lookup yields CDR1 MNHEY and CDR2 SMNVEV (reference sequence). CDR3 amino acids: CASSPLRGYGNTIYF. In nucleotides, the CDR3 is TGTGCCAGCAGTCCCCTTCGGGGATATGGAAACACCATATATTTT.

This clonotype occurred a few times. This rearrangement joins TRBV6-5 to TRBJ1-5, with D possibly matching TRBD1 (5 bases). This CDR3 contains 13 residues. V dropped 0 bases and J dropped 6 bases, with 6 bases sitting between them. Looked up from germline, CDR1 is MNHEY and CDR2 is SVGAGI. CDR3 DNA sequence: TGTGCCAGCAGTTACTCGGGGCGTCAGCCCCAGCATTTT. This sequence encodes CASSYSGRQPQHF.

This CDR3 reads CSVYVGTEAFF. As DNA, the CDR3 is TGCAGCGTTTACGTGGGCACTGAAGCTTTCTTT. The rearrangement links TRBV29-1 to TRBJ1-1; no clear D gene. The germline CDR1 and CDR2 sequences are SQVTM and ANQGSEA. The CDR3 is 11 amino acids. Trimming took off 5 bases at V and 4 bases at J, with 8 bases between the two ends.

The genes are TRBV6-2 or TRBV6-3 and TRBJ2-7; D may be TRBD1 (6 bases). The CDR3 consists of 14 residues. Trimming left V 1 base short and J 5 bases short, with 12 bases between. Germline assignment: CDR1 MNHEY and CDR2 SVGEGT. The CDR3 sequence: CASSYFPGDHEQYF. Written as DNA, the CDR3 is TGTGCCAGCAGTTACTTCCCAGGGGATCACGAGCAGTACTTC.

This clonotype was picked up a small number of times. CDR3 sequence reads: CASRDRPTDTQYF. The DNA for the CDR3 is TGTGCCAGCAGGGACAGACCCACAGATACGCAGTATTTT. The chain carries TRBV12-3 or TRBV12-4 and TRBJ2-3; tentatively, D is TRBD1 (6 bases). The CDR3 is made up of 13 amino acids. Trimming stripped 6 bases from V and 2 bases from J, with 9 bases between.

This clonotype was detected a few times. The chain has TRBV11-3 and TRBJ2-7; D is undetermined. V was trimmed by 4 bases and J by 3 bases, leaving 19 bases between them. Germline V gene lookup returns CDR1 SGHNT and CDR2 YENEEA. The CDR3 totals 16 residues. This CDR3 is CASSSPLLHWDYEQYV. The CDR3 coding sequence is TGTGCCAGCAGCTCCCCTCTCCTCCATTGGGACTACGAGCAGTACGTC.

This clonotype was found many times. V usage is TRBV7-6 and J usage is TRBJ2-1, with D hard to call. CDR3 length: 15 amino acids. Germline V CDR1 and CDR2: SGHVS, FNYEAQ. V was trimmed by 2 bases and J by 0 bases, leaving 8 bases between them. CDR3 DNA sequence: TGTGCCAGCAGCTTACCCGAAAGCTCCTACAATGAGCAGTTCTTC. Protein sequence: CASSLPESSYNEQFF. The entire variable domain, with the rest obtained from reference TRBV7-6 and TRBJ2-1, is as follows: GAGVSQSPRYKVTKRGQDVALRCDPISGHVSLYWYRQALGQGPEFLTYFNYEAQQDKSGLPNDRFSAERPEGSISTLTIQRTEQRDSAMYRCASSLPESSYNEQFFGPGTRLTVL.

On this clonotype itself: Germline is not matched at one junction end, which may reflect a read error. The rearrangement uses TRBV5-3 and TRBJ1-2; D remains ambiguous. TRBV5-3 is noted as an ORF with a role that remains uncertain. This CDR3 is 16 amino acids long. The CDR3 spells CASSLTPGTANDGYTF. In DNA, the CDR3 is TGTGCCAGCAGCTTAACCCCCGGAACAGCTAACGATGGCTACACCTTC.

This clonotype occurred a few times. In DNA, the CDR3 is TGCAGTGCTAGAGCCCGCGGGACTAGCACAGATACGCAGTATTTT. Translation: CSARARGTSTDTQYF. The gene calls are TRBV20-1 and TRBJ2-3; the D gene is possibly TRBD2 (6 bases). The CDR3 extends over 15 amino acids. V dropped 1 base and J dropped 0 bases, with 11 bases sitting between them. Per the germline V gene, CDR1 is DFQATT and CDR2 is SNEGSKA (reference sequence).

The V call is TRBV2, the J call TRBJ1-2; D not resolved. Germline CDR1 and CDR2: SNHLY and FYNNEI. V was cut by 4 bases and J by 2 bases, with 26 bases left in between. The CDR3 spans 19 residues. CDR3 amino acids: CASSAGIEVLRASNYGYTF. For the CDR3, the DNA is TGTGCCAGCAGTGCGGGAATAGAAGTACTGCGGGCCTCCAACTATGGCTACACCTTC.

Only a few counts were recorded for this clonotype. This sequence joins TRBV6-5 and TRBJ2-3; 15 bases are a match to TRBD2. The CDR3 is 18 residues long. Trimming took 0 bases from V and 0 from J; bases not matched to a gene: 1. Germline V gene data show CDR1 as MNHEY and CDR2 as SVGAGI. CDR3: CASSYSGTSGGSTDTQYF. The CDR3 DNA sequence: TGTGCCAGCAGTTACTCTGGGACTAGCGGGGGGAGCACAGATACGCAGTATTTT.